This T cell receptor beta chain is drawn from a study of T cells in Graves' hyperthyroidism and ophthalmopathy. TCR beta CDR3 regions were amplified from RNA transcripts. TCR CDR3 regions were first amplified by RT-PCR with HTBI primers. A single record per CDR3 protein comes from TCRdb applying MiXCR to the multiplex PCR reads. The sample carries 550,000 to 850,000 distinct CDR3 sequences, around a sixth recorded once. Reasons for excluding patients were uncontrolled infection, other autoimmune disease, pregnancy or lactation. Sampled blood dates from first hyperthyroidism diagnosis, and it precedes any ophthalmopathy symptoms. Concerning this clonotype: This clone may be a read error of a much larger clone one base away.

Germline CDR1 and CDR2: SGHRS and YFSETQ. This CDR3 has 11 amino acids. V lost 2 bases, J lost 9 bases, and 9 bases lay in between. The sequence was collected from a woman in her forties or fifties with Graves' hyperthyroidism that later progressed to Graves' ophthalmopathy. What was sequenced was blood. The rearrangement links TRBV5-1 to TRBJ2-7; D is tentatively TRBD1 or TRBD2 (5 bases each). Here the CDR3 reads CASSFTGGQYF. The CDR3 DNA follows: TGCGCCAGCAGCTTTACAGGAGGGCAGTACTTC.